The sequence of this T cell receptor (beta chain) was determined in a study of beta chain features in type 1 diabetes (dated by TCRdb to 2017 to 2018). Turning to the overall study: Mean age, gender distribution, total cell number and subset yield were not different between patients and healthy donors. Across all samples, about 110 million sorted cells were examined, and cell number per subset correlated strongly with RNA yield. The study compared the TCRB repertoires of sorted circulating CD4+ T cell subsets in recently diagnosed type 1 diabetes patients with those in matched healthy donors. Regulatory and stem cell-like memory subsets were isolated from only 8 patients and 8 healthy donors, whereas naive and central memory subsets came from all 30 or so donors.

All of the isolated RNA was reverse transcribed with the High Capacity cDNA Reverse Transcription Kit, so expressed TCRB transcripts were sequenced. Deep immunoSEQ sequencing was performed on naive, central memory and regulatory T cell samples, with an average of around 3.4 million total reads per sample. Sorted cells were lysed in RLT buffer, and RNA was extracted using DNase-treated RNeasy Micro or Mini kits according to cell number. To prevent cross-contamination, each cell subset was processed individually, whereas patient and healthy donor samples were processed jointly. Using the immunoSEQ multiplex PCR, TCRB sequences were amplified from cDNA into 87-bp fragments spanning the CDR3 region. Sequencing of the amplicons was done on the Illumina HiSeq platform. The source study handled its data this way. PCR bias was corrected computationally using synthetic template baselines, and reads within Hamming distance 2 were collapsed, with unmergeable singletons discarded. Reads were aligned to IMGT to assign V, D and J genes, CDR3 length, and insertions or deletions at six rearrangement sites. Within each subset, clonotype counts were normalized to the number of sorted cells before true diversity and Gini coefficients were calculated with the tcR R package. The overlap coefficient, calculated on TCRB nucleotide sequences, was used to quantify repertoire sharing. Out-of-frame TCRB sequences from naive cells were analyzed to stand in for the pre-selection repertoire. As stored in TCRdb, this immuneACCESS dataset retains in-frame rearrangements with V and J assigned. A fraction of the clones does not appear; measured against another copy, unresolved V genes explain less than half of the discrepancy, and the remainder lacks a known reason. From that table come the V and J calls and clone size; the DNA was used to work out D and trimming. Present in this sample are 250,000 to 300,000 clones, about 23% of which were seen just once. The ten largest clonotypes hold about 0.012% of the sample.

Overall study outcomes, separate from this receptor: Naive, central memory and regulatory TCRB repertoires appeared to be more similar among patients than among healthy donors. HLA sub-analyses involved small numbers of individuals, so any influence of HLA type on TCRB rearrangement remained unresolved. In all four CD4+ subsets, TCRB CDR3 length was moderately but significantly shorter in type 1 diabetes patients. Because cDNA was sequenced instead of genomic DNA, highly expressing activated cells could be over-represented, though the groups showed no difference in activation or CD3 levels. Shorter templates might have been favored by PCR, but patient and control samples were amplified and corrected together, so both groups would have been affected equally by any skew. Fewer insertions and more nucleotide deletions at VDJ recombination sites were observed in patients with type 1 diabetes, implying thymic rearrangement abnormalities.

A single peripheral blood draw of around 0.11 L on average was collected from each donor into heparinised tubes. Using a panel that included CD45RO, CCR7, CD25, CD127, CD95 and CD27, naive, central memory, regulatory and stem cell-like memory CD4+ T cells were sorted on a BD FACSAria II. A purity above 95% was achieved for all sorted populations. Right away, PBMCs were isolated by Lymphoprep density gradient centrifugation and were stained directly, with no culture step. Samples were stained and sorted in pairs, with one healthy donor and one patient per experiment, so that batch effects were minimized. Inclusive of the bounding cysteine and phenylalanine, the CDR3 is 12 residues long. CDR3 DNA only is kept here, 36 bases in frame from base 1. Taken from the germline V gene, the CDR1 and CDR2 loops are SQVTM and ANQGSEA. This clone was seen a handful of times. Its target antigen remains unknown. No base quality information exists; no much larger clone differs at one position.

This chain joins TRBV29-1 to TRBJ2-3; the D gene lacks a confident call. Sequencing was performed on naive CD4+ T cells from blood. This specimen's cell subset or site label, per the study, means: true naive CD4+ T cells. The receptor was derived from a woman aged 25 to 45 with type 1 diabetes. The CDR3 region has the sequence CTVMAVTDTQYF. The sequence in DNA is TGCACCGTAATGGCAGTCACAGATACGCAGTATTTT.